One sample yielded the 13 T cell receptor beta chains listed below, sequenced in a study of T cells in localized non-small cell lung cancer. Some clones are missing from TCRdb's copy, which holds only in-frame ones; the method was immunoSEQ multiplex PCR. The sample has fewer than 25,000 clones, 85% to 90% seen once. The sequences come from peripheral blood, collected before any cancer treatment. The source is a male donor older than 55 with stage I lung adenocarcinoma.

This chain connects TRBV10-1 to TRBJ2-3, with no clear D. V lost 6 bases to trimming and J lost 5 bases, with 6 bases between them. CDR3 size: 11 residues. Germline assignment: CDR1 WNHNN and CDR2 SYGVQD (reference sequence). DNA for the CDR3: TGCGCCAGCAGGACGGGAGATACGCAGTATTTT. It specifies CASRTGDTQYF.

The chain uses TRBV7-8 and TRBJ1-5, with TRBD1 matching over 9 bases. The J segment lost 2 bases and the V segment lost 5 bases, leaving 13 bases of the junction unmatched. CDR1 and CDR2 (germline): SGHVS, FQNEAQ. There are 18 residues in the CDR3. CDR3 protein: CASSIGTGRPPGNQPQHF. CDR3 coding DNA: TGTGCCAGCAGCATTGGGACAGGGAGACCTCCTGGCAATCAGCCCCAGCATTTT.

The chain links TRBV28 to TRBJ1-1, with unresolved D. Per the germline V gene, CDR1 is MDHEN and CDR2 is SYDVKM. The length of the CDR3 is 15 residues. V shed 3 bases and J shed 4 bases, with 15 bases lying between them. The CDR3 spells CASSFSRGGGTEAFF. The CDR3 nucleotides are TGTGCCAGCAGTTTTTCGCGGGGAGGAGGCACTGAAGCTTTCTTT.

This clone showed up just once. The chain combines TRBV28 with TRBJ1-3, with 7 bases identical to TRBD1. Germline V lookup: CDR1 MDHEN, CDR2 SYDVKM. The CDR3 has 15 amino acids. V lost 5 bases and J lost 2; bases outside the gene matches: 6. The CDR3 protein is CASSPTGKPGNTIYF. In nucleotides, the CDR3 is TGTGCCAGCAGTCCGACAGGGAAGCCTGGAAACACCATATATTTT. The variable domain in full, completed from reference TRBV28 and TRBJ1-3, reads DVKVTQSSRYLVKRTGEKVFLECVQDMDHENMFWYRQDPGLGLRLIYFSYDVKMKEKGDIPEGYSVSREKKERFSLILESASTNQTSMYLCASSPTGKPGNTIYFGEGSWLTVV.

The chain joins TRBV18 to TRBJ2-1; TRBD2 matches 8 bases. Germline V gene data show CDR1 as KGHSH and CDR2 as LQKENI. CDR3 length: 16 residues. The junction had 6 bases not matched to a gene; V was cut back by 0 bases and J by 5 bases. CDR3 amino acids: CASSPPGLGLHNEQFF. The CDR3 coding sequence is TGTGCCAGCTCACCACCGGGACTAGGTTTACACAATGAGCAGTTCTTC.

On this clone: This specimen includes other DNA sequences encoding the same CDR3. The chain joins TRBV28 to TRBJ1-2; D gene unclear. This CDR3 spans 14 amino acids. The V end lost 2 bases, the J end lost 2 bases, and 9 bases lay between the germline ends. CDR1 is MDHEN and CDR2 is SYDVKM in the germline V gene. CDR3 amino acids: CASSLDGGNYGYTF. In DNA form, the CDR3 reads TGTGCCAGCAGTTTAGACGGCGGGAACTATGGCTACACCTTC.

This clone was recorded only once. The chain links TRBV5-8 to TRBJ2-7; D is tentatively TRBD1 or TRBD2 (6 bases each). The V end lost 6 bases, the J end lost 0 bases, and 22 bases lay between the germline ends. The CDR3 has 17 residues. CDR1 and CDR2 (germline): SGHTS, YDEGEE. CDR3 sequence: CASTLRGGGPISYEQYF. In DNA form, the CDR3 reads TGTGCCAGCACCCTGAGAGGAGGGGGACCAATCTCCTACGAGCAGTACTTC.

This chain uses TRBV5-6 with TRBJ2-2, with a weak D call TRBD1 (6 bases). V gave up 0 bases and J gave up 1 base, with 7 bases separating them. The length of the CDR3 is 15 residues. CDR1 is SGHDT and CDR2 is YYEEEE in the germline V gene. Here the CDR3 reads CASSLGGLNTGELFF. The CDR3 DNA sequence: TGTGCCAGCAGCTTGGGGGGGCTGAACACCGGGGAGCTGTTTTTT.

The chain couples TRBV5-6 to TRBJ1-1; no clear D. CDR3 length: 13 residues. Germline values: CDR1 SGHDT, CDR2 YYEEEE. V dropped 4 bases and J dropped 4 bases, with 11 bases sitting between them. CDR3 residues: CASSLGPGTEAFF. Written as DNA, the CDR3 is TGTGCCAGCAGCCTAGGGCCAGGCACTGAAGCTTTCTTT. Combining the CDR3 with reference TRBV5-6 and TRBJ1-1 gives the whole variable domain DAGVTQSPTHLIKTRGQQVTLRCSPKSGHDTVSWYQQALGQGPQFIFQYYEEEERQRGNFPDRFSGHQFPNYSSELNVNALLLGDSALYLCASSLGPGTEAFFGQGTRLTVV.

V gene TRBV30 combines with J gene TRBJ1-1; 7 bases are shared with TRBD1. In germline, CDR1 is GTSNPN, CDR2 SVGIG (reference sequence). The CDR3 is 17 residues long. V shed 4 bases and J 0 bases; nucleotides not matched to a gene: 14. CDR3 residues: CAWKRQGGWFMNTEAFF. The CDR3 DNA sequence: TGTGCCTGGAAAAGACAGGGCGGATGGTTCATGAACACTGAAGCTTTCTTT.

The gene calls are TRBV27 and TRBJ1-6; D is undetermined. Trimming removed 0 bases at V and 9 bases at J, with 15 bases between. The germline CDR1 and CDR2 sequences are MNHEY and SMNVEV (reference sequence). The CDR3 has 16 residues. The CDR3 bases are TGTGCCAGCAGTTTATCAGCCATACCCAAGCGTTCACCCCTCCACTTT. Protein: CASSLSAIPKRSPLHF.

This chain joins TRBV4-1 and TRBJ2-7, with 8 bases lining up with TRBD1. Germline V gene data show CDR1 as MGHRA and CDR2 as YSYEKL. The CDR3 is 19 amino acids. The J segment lost 3 bases and the V segment lost 0 bases, leaving 16 bases of the junction unmatched. For the CDR3, the DNA is TGCGCCAGCAGCCAAGATTTTACCTTACGACAGGGGCCGGACTACGAGCAGTACTTC. Its protein is CASSQDFTLRQGPDYEQYF.

The chain joins TRBV2 to TRBJ2-5, with a possible D match to TRBD1 (6 bases). V shed 6 bases and J shed 0 bases, with 8 bases lying between them. The length of the CDR3 is 13 residues. Germline CDR1 reads SNHLY; CDR2 reads FYNNEI. CDR3 sequence: CASSNRDQETQYF. The CDR3 nucleotides are TGTGCCAGCAGCAACAGGGACCAAGAGACCCAGTACTTC.